Below, 10 T cell receptor beta chains from the same sample are listed, as sequenced in a study of T-cell reconstitution after alpha-beta-depleted transplantation in children. For TCRbeta, the library was prepared with unique molecular identifiers. TCRdb passed the PCR reads through MiXCR, listing each CDR3 protein once. The data contain about 76,000 distinct CDR3 sequences, around 14% of them seen just once; the ten biggest clones take up about 25%. The sequencing used PBMCs, mostly from graft donor cells, collected 180 days after TCRalphabeta/CD19-depleted stem cell transplant. These receptor sequences come from a male patient between 2 and 15 years old who had a stem cell transplant for acute lymphoblastic leukemia, so the T cells may come from the graft donor.

J is TRBJ2-1 and V is TRBV5-1; D not certain. V lost 5 bases to trimming and J lost 4 bases, with 4 bases between them. The CDR3 sequence is 11 residues long. Germline loops: CDR1 SGHRS, CDR2 YFSETQ. CDR3 in amino acids: CASRSYNEQFF. The CDR3 DNA sequence: TGCGCCAGCAGGTCGTACAATGAGCAGTTCTTC.

This clonotype turned up a few times. V is TRBV7-2 and J is TRBJ2-1, with D uncertain. The germline gives CDR1 SGHTA, CDR2 FQGNSA. The V end lost 3 bases, the J end lost 8 bases, and 11 bases lay between the germline ends. The CDR3 is made up of 13 amino acids. CDR3 bases: TGTGCCAGCAGCTTCTGGGAAACCCATGAGCAGTTCTTC. Protein: CASSFWETHEQFF.

About this clonotype: This may come from a read error, since a much larger clone is one base off. This chain uses TRBV10-3 with TRBJ2-1; TRBD2 aligns across 9 bases. There are 16 residues in the CDR3. Germline V gene data show CDR1 as ENHRY and CDR2 as SYGVKD. The CDR3 coding sequence is TGTGCCATCAGAAAGACTAGCGGACACTCCTACAATGAGGAGTTCTTC. It codes for CAIRKTSGHSYNEEFF.

There are many counts of this clonotype. The genes are TRBV7-9 and TRBJ1-4, with unresolved D. Trimming took off 4 bases at V and 8 bases at J, with 8 bases between the two ends. The CDR3 has 12 residues. CDR1 is SEHNR, CDR2 FQNEAQ, per germline (reference sequence). CDR3 protein: CASSSTSEKLFF. The CDR3 coding sequence is TGTGCCAGCAGCTCGACATCGGAAAAACTGTTTTTT.

V and J are TRBV12-3 or TRBV12-4 and TRBJ1-2; 8 bases fit TRBD1. CDR3 size: 15 residues. The trim removed 4 bases at V and 0 bases at J, leaving 4 bases unmatched. The CDR3 DNA reads as TGTGCCAGCAGTTGGGACAGGCCTGCTAACTATGGCTACACCTTC. It is translated as CASSWDRPANYGYTF.

This chain connects TRBV27 to TRBJ1-2; 10 bases are shared with TRBD1. Germline loops: CDR1 MNHEY, CDR2 SMNVEV (reference sequence). J was trimmed by 6 bases and V by 5 bases; bases with no gene match: 9. The length of the CDR3 is 15 residues. Here the CDR3 reads CASSPGGGQGNGYTF. CDR3 DNA: TGTGCCAGCAGTCCAGGGGGGGGACAGGGGAATGGCTACACCTTC.

This clonotype was seen a handful of times. V is TRBV10-3 and J is TRBJ1-2; 7 bases map to TRBD1. Germline CDR1 and CDR2: ENHRY and SYGVKD. The CDR3 runs to 15 residues. After removal of 5 bases from V and 8 bases from J, the junction contained 14 bases not matched to a gene. CDR3: CAISQHPGQMNGYTF. The CDR3 DNA reads TGTGCCATCAGTCAGCATCCGGGACAGATGAACGGCTACACCTTC.

J is TRBJ1-5 and V is TRBV10-3; D uncertain. The CDR3 extends over 17 amino acids. V lost 3 bases, J lost 7 bases, and 22 bases lay in between. Germline CDR1 ENHRY, CDR2 SYGVKD. CDR3 bases: TGTGCCATCAGTGACCCCGGGAAAAAGGGCGAAAGGCAGCCCCAGCATTTT. Residues: CAISDPGKKGERQPQHF.

This clonotype occurred a few times. V and J are TRBV12-3 or TRBV12-4 and TRBJ1-5, with 7 bases fitting TRBD1. This CDR3 is 16 amino acids long. J was trimmed by 0 bases and V by 5 bases; bases with no gene match: 7. The CDR3 DNA reads TGTGCCAGCAGTGGCCAGGGGACAGTTAGCAATCAGCCCCAGCATTTT. Translated, it gives CASSGQGTVSNQPQHF.

Only a few counts were recorded for this clonotype. V gene TRBV5-1 combines with J gene TRBJ2-2; no clear D gene. From germline, CDR1 is SGHRS and CDR2 YFSETQ. The CDR3 runs 15 residues. The ends were cut back, 4 bases at V and 0 bases at J, with 10 bases in the middle. CDR3 amino acids: CASSPLIPNTGELFF. The DNA for the CDR3 is TGCGCCAGCAGCCCGTTGATCCCGAACACCGGGGAGCTGTTTTTT.